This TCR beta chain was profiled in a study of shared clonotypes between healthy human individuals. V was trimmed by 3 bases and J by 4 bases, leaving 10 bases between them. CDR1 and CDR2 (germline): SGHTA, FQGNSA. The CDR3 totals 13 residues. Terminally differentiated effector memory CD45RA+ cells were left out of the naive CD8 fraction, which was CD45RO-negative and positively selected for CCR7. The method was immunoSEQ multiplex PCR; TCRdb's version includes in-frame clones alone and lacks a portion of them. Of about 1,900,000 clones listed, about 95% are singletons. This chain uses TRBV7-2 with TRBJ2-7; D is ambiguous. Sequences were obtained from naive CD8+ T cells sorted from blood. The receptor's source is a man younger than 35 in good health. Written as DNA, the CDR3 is TGTGCCAGCAGCTTTTACCGTCAGTACGAGCAGTACTTC. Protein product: CASSFYRQYEQYF.